The following is a T cell receptor beta chain sequence with its context. The antigen remains unidentified. Time point given: newly diagnosed GD, antithyroid drugs for less than 3 months. The authors made the TCR library using RNA they extracted from PBMCs. The sample comes from a study of regulatory T cells in long-lasting Graves disease. Construction of TCR beta libraries relied on iRepertoire HTBI primers and on Arm-PCR targeting CDR3 regions. TCRdb reprocessed the multiplex PCR reads via MiXCR and lists one record per CDR3 protein. This table has more than 400,000 distinct CDR3 sequences, roughly 15% appearing once. CDR1 and CDR2 from the germline V gene are DFQATT and SNEGSKA (reference sequence). Trimming left V 5 bases short and J 2 bases short, with 10 bases between. CDR3 length: 14 residues. Whole-study results and caveats: Favoring TRBV28, TRBJ1-2 and TRBJ2-5 was a feature seen in persistent disease.

These sequences were also reported in another study, on T cells in Graves' hyperthyroidism and ophthalmopathy. Per that study: Newly diagnosed hyperthyroidism patients aged 18 to 65 years had disease lasting under 2 months. HTBI primers were used for first-round RT-PCR of the TCR CDR3.

The V call is TRBV20-1, the J call TRBJ2-6, with a weak D call TRBD2 (6 bases). The receptor's source is a man in his forties or fifties with Graves disease. The source was peripheral blood mononuclear cells (PBMCs), collected at new diagnosis, from a patient treated with antithyroid drugs. The CDR3 reads CSAPTSAGANVLTF. The DNA of the CDR3 is TGCAGTGCTCCGACTAGTGCTGGGGCCAACGTCCTGACTTTC.